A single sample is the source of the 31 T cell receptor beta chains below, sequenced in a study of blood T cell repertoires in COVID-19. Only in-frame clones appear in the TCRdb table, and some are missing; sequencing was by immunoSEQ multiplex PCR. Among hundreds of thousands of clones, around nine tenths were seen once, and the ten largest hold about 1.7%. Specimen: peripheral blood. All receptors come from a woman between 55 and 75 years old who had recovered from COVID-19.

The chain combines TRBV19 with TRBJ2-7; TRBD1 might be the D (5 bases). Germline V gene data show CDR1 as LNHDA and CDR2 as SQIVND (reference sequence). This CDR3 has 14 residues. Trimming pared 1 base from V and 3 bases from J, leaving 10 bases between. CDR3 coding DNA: TGTGCCAGTAGTATAGTAGGGGCCGACTACGAGCAGTACTTC. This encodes CASSIVGADYEQYF.

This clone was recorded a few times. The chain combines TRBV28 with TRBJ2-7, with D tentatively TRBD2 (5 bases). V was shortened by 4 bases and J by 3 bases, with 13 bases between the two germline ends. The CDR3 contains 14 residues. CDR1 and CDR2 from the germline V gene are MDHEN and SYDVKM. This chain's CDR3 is CASSSPSGSYEQYF. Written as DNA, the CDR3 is TGTGCCAGCAGTTCCCCATCTGGGAGCTACGAGCAGTACTTC. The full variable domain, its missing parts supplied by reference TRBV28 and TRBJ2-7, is DVKVTQSSRYLVKRTGEKVFLECVQDMDHENMFWYRQDPGLGLRLIYFSYDVKMKEKGDIPEGYSVSREKKERFSLILESASTNQTSMYLCASSSPSGSYEQYFGPGTRLTVT.

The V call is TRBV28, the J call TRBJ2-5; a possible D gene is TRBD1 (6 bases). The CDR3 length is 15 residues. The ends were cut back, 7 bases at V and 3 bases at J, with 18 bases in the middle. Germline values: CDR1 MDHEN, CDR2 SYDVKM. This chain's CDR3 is CASNTRTVGKETQYF. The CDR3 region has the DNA TGTGCCAGCAATACACGGACAGTTGGGAAAGAGACCCAGTACTTC.

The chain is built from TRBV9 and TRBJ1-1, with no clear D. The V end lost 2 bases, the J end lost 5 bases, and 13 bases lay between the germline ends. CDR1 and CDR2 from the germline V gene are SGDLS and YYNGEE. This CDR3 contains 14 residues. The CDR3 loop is CASSVITVPTEAFF. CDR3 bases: TGTGCCAGCAGCGTTATAACAGTCCCAACTGAAGCTTTCTTT.

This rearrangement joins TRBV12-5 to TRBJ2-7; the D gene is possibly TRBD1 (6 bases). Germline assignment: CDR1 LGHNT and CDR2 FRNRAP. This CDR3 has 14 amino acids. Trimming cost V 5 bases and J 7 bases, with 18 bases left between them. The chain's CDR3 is CASGLDSKIWEQYF. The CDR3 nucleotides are TGTGCTAGTGGTCTGGACAGTAAGATTTGGGAGCAGTACTTC.

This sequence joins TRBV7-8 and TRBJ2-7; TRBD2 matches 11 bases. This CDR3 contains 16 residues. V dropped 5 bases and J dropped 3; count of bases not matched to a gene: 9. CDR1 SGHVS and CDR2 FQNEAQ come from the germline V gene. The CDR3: CASSLTSGGPLYEQYF. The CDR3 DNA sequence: TGTGCCAGCAGCCTAACTAGCGGGGGCCCTCTCTACGAGCAGTACTTC.

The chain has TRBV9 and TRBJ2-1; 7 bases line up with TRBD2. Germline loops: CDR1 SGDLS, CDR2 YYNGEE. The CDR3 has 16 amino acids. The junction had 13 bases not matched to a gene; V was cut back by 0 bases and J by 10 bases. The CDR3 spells CASSVVGGGSPGEQFF. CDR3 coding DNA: TGTGCCAGCAGCGTAGTGGGCGGGGGATCCCCCGGAGAGCAGTTCTTC.

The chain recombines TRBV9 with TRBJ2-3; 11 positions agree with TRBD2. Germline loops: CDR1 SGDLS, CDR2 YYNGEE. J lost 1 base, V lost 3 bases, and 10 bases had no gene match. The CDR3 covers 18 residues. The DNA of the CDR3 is TGTGCCAGCAGCGACGGGACTAGCGGCCGGGGAGGCACAGATACGCAGTATTTT. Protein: CASSDGTSGRGGTDTQYF.

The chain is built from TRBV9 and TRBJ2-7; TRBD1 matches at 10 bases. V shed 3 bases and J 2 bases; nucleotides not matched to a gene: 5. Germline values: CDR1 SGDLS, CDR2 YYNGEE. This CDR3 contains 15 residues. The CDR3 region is CASSESGQGPYEQYF. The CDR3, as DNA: TGTGCCAGCAGCGAATCGGGACAGGGGCCCTACGAGCAGTACTTC.

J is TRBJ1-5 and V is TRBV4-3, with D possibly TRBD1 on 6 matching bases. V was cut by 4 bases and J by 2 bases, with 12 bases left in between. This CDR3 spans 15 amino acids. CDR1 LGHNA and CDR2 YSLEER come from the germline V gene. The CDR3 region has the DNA TGCGCCAGCAGCCTACACAGGGCCCGCAATCAGCCCCAGCATTTT. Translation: CASSLHRARNQPQHF.

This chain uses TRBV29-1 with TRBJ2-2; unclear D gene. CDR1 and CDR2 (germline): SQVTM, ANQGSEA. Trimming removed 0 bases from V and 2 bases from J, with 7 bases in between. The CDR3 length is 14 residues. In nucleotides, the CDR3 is TGCAGCGTTGAAGAAGACACCAACACCGGGGAGCTGTTTTTT. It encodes CSVEEDTNTGELFF.

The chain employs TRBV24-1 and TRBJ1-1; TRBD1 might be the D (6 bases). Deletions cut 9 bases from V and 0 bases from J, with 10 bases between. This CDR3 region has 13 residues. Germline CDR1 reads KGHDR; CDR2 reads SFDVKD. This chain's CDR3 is CATRGALNTEAFF. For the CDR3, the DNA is TGTGCCACCCGGGGGGCGTTGAACACTGAAGCTTTCTTT.

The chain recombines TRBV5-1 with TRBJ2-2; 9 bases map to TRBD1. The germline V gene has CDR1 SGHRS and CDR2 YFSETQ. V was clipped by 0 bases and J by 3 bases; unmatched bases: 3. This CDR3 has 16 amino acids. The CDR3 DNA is TGCGCCAGCAGCTTGGCAAGGACAGGGGACACCGGGGAGCTGTTTTTT. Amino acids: CASSLARTGDTGELFF.

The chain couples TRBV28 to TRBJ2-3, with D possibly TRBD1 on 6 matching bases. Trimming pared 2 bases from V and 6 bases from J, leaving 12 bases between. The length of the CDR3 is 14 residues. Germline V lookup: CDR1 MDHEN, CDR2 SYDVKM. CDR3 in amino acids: CASSLNRAQDTQYF. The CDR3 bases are TGTGCCAGCAGTTTAAACAGGGCCCAGGATACGCAGTATTTT.

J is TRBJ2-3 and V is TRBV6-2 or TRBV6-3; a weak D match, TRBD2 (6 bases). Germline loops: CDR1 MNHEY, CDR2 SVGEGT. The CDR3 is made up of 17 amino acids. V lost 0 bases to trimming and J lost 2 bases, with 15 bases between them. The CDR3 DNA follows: TGTGCCAGCAGTTACTCGATTTCCGGAGGGGTCACAGATACGCAGTATTTT. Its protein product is CASSYSISGGVTDTQYF.

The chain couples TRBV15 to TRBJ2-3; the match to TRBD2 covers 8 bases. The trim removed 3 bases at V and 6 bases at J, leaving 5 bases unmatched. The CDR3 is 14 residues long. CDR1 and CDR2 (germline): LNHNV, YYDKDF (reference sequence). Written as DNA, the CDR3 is TGTGCCACCAGCAGCGGGGGGGCGTTTGATACGCAGTATTTT. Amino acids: CATSSGGAFDTQYF.

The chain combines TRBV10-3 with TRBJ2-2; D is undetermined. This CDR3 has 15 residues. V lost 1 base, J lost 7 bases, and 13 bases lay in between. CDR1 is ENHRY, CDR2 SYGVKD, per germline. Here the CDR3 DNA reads TGTGCCATCAGTGAGTTAGGCATCTCGGGCGGGGAGCTGTTTTTT. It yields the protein CAISELGISGGELFF.

This chain's CDR3 is CATEMAGGEKLFF. CDR3 nucleotides: TGTGCCACGGAGATGGCCGGGGGTGAAAAACTGTTTTTT. The V gene is TRBV19, the J gene TRBJ1-4; a possible D gene is TRBD1 (5 bases). Trimming cost V 10 bases and J 7 bases, with 16 bases left between them. The CDR3 totals 13 residues. From germline, CDR1 is LNHDA and CDR2 SQIVND (reference sequence).

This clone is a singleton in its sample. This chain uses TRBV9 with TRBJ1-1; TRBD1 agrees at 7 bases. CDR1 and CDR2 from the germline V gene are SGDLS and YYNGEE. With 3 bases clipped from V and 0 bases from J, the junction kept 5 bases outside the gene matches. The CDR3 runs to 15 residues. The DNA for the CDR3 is TGTGCCAGCAGCGGGGTGGGACAGTTGAACACTGAAGCTTTCTTT. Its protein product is CASSGVGQLNTEAFF.

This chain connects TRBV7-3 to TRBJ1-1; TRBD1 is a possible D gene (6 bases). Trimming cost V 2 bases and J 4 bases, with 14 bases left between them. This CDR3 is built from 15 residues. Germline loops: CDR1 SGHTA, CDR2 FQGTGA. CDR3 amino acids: CASSLGGDWGTEAFF. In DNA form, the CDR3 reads TGTGCCAGCAGCTTAGGGGGCGACTGGGGCACTGAAGCTTTCTTT. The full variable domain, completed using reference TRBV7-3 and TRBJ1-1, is GAGVSQTPSNKVTEKGKYVELRCDPISGHTALYWYRQSLGQGPEFLIYFQGTGAADDSGLPNDRFFAVRPEGSVSTLKIQRTERGDSAVYLCASSLGGDWGTEAFFGQGTRLTVV.

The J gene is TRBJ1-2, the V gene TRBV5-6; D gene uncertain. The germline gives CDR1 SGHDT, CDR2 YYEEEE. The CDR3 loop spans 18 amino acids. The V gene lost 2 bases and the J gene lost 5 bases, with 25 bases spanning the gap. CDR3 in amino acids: CASSLLPWKFEGKYGYTF. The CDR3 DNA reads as TGTGCCAGCAGCTTACTCCCCTGGAAATTCGAGGGTAAGTATGGCTACACCTTC.

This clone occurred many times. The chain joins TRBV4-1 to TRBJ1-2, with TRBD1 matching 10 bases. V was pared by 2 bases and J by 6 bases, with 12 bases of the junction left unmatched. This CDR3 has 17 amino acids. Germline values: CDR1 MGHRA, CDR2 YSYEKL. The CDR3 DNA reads TGCGCCAGCAGCCAACCGTCCCGGGACAGGGGACGGCATGGCTACACCTTC. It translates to CASSQPSRDRGRHGYTF.

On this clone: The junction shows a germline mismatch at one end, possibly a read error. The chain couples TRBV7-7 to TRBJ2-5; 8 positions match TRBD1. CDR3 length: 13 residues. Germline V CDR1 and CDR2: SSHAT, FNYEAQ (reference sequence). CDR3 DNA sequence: TGTGCTAGCAGCCAGGACAGGGATCAGACCCAGTACTTC. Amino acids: CASSQDRDQTQYF.

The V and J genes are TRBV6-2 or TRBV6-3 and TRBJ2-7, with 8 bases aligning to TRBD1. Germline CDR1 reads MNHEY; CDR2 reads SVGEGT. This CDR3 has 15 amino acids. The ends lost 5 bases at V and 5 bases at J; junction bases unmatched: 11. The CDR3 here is CASSPNAGGADEQYF. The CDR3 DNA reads TGTGCCAGCAGTCCGAACGCAGGGGGCGCGGACGAGCAGTACTTC.

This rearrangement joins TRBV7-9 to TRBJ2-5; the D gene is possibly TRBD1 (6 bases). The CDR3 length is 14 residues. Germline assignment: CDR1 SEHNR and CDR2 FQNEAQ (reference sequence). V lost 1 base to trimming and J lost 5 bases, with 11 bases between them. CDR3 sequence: CASSLVWGLETQYF. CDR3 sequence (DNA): TGTGCCAGCAGCTTAGTCTGGGGGCTGGAGACCCAGTACTTC.

The CDR3 protein is CASSTPGTDLYGYTF. As DNA, the CDR3 is TGTGCCAGTAGTACACCCGGGACAGACCTCTATGGCTACACCTTC. The V call is TRBV19, the J call TRBJ1-2; TRBD1 aligns across 7 bases. The CDR3 is made up of 15 amino acids. Trimming took 4 bases from V and 4 from J; bases not matched to a gene: 9. From germline, CDR1 is LNHDA and CDR2 SQIVND (reference sequence).

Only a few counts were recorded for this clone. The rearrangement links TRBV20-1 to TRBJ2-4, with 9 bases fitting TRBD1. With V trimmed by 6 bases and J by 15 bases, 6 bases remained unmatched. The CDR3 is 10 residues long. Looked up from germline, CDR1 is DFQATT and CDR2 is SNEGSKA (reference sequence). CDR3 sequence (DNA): TGCAGTGCAGGGACAGGGATATCGTACTTC. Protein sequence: CSAGTGISYF.

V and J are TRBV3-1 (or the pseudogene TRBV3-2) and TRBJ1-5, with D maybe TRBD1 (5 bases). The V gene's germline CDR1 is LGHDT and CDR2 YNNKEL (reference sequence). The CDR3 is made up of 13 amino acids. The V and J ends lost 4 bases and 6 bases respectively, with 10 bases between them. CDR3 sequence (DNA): TGTGCCAGCAGCCCCGGGGGGGGTCAGCCCCAGCATTTT. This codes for CASSPGGGQPQHF.

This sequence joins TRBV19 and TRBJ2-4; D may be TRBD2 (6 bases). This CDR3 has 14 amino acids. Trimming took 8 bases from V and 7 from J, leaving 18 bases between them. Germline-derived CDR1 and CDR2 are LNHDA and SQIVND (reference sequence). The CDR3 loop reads CASQLPGLRNIQYF. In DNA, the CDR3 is TGTGCCAGTCAACTACCGGGACTTCGGAACATTCAGTACTTC.

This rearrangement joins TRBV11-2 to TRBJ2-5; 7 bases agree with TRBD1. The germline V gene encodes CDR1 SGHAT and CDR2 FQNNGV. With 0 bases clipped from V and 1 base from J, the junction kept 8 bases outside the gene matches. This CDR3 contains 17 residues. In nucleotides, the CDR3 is TGTGCCAGCAGCTTAGATGGAACAGGGGTAAGCCAAGAGACCCAGTACTTC. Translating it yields CASSLDGTGVSQETQYF.

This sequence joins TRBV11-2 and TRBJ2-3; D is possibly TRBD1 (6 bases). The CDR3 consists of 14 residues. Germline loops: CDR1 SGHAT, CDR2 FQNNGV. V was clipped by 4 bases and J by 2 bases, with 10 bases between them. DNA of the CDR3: TGTGCCAGCAGCTCAGGACAGCCCACAGATACGCAGTATTTT. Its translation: CASSSGQPTDTQYF.